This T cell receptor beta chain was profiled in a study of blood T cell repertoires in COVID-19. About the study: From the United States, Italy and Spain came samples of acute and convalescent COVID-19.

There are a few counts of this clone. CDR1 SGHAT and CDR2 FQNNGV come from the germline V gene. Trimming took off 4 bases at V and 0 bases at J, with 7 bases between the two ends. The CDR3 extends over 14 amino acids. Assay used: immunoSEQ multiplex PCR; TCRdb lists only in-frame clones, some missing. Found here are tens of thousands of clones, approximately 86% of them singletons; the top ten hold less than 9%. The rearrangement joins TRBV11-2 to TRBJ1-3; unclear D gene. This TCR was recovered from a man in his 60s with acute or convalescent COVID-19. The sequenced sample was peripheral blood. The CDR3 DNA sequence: TGTGCCAGCAGCTCCAGGCTCTCTGGAAACACCATATATTTT. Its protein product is CASSSRLSGNTIYF.